Only a few counts were recorded for the clone carrying this T cell receptor (beta chain). CD8 cells classed as naive were CD45RO-negative and positively selected for CCR7, excluding terminally differentiated effector memory CD45RA+ cells. This specimen comes from a study of shared clonotypes between healthy human individuals. The wider study: CD8 memory received one plate per donor, CD8 naive two, CD4 memory three and CD4 naive three.

TCRdb's copy holds only in-frame clones and misses some; the assay was immunoSEQ multiplex PCR. In the table there are approximately 2,000,000 clones, around 93% of which are singletons. Germline-derived CDR1 and CDR2 are SNHLY and FYNNEI. This CDR3 region has 14 residues. Trimming took 6 bases from V and 2 from J; bases not matched to a gene: 1. Sequenced input: naive CD8+ T cells from PBMCs. V gene TRBV2 combines with J gene TRBJ2-7; TRBD2 matches at 13 bases. The sequence came from a young man in good health. Some clones in this sample may be carry-over from other donors' samples. Here the CDR3 DNA reads TGTGCCAGCAGGACTAGCGGGAGGCCCTACGAGCAGTACTTC. This encodes CASRTSGRPYEQYF.